The present T cell receptor beta chain was sequenced within a study of blood T cell repertoires in COVID-19. Study in general: T cells, B-cell-depleted T cells, or PBMCs provided the cDNA or gDNA that served as material.

V was clipped by 4 bases and J by 3 bases, with 9 bases between them. Germline values: CDR1 KGHDR, CDR2 SFDVKD. The CDR3 is 14 amino acids. In the original workflow: It was from reference gene primer amplification that nucleated cell counts were estimated. Sequencing used immunoSEQ multiplex PCR; TCRdb keeps in-frame clones, though not all of them. Clone size and V and J calls were adopted from that table, with D and trimming inferred from the DNA. The sample comprises around 320,000 clones, roughly 90% of which are singletons, and over 8.5% rests with the top ten. The sequenced material came from peripheral blood. The J gene is TRBJ2-1, the V gene TRBV24-1, with TRBD1 as a possible D gene (6 bases). The clonotype originates from a young woman with COVID-19, enrolled during active disease. The CDR3 DNA reads as TGTGCCACCAGTGACTCACAGGGCTACAATGAGCAGTTCTTC. Its protein product is CATSDSQGYNEQFF.